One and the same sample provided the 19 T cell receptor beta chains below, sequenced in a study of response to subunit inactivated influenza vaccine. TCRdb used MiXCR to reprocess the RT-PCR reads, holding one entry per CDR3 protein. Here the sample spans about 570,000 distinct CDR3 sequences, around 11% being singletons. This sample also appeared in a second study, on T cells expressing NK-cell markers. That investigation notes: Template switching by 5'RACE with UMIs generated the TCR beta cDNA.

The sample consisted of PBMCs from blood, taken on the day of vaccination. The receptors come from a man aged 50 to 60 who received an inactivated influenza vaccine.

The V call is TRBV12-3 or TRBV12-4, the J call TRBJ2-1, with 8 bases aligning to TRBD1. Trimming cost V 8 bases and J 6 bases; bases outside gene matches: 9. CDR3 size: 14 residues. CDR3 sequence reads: CASRYAGGINEQFF. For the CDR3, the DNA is TGTGCCAGCCGCTACGCAGGGGGCATCAATGAGCAGTTCTTC.

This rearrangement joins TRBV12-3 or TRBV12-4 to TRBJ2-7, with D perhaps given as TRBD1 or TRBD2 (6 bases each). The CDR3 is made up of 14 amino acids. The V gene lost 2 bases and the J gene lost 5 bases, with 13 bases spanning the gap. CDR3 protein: CASSLIGGLHEQYF. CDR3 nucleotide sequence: TGTGCCAGCAGTTTAATAGGGGGGCTTCACGAGCAGTACTTC.

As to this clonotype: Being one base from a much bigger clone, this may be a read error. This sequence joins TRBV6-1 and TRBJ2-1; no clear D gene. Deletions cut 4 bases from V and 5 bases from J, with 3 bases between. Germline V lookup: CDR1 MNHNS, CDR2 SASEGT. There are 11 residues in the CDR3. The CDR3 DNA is TGTGCCAGCAGTGGACACAATGAGCAGTTCTTC. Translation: CASSGHNEQFF.

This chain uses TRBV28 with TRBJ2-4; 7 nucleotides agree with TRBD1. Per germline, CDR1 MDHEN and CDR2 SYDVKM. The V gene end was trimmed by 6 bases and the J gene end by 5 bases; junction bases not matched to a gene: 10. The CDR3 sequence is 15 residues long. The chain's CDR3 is CASRMTGLRQNIQYF. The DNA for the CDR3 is TGTGCCAGCAGGATGACAGGGTTGAGACAAAACATTCAGTACTTC.

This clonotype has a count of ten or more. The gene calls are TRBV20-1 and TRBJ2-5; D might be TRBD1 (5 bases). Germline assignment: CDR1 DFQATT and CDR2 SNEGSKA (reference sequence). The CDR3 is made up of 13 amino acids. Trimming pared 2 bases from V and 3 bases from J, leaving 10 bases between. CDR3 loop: CSARSTAKETQYF. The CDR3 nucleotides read TGCAGTGCTAGATCGACAGCGAAAGAGACCCAGTACTTC.

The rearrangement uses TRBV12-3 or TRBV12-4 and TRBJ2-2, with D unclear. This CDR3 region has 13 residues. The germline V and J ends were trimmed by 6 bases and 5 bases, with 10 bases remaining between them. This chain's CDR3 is CASSASRTGELFF. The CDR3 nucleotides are TGTGCCAGCAGCGCCTCGAGGACCGGGGAGCTGTTTTTT.

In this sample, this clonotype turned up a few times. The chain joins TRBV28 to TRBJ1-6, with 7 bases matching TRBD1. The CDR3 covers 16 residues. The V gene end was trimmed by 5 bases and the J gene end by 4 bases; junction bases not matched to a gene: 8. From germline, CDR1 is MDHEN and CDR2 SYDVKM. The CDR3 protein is CASSLGGTAYNSPLHF. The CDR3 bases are TGTGCCAGCAGTCTAGGGGGGACAGCTTATAATTCACCCCTCCACTTT.

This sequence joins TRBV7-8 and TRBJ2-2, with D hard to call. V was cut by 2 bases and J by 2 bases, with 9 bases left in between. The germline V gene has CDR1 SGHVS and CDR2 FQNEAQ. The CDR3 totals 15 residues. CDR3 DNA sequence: TGTGCCAGCAGCTTAACACCTACAAACACCGGGGAGCTGTTTTTT. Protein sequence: CASSLTPTNTGELFF.

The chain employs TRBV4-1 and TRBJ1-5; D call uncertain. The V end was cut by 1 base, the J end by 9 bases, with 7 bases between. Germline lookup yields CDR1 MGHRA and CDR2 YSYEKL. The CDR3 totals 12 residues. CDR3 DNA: TGCGCCAGCAGCCAAGGGCGGGGGCCCCAGCATTTT. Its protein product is CASSQGRGPQHF.

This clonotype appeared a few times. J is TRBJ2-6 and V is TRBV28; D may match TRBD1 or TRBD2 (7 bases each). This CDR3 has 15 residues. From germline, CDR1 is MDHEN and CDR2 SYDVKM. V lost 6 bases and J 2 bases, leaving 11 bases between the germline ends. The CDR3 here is CASRSGGAGANVLTF. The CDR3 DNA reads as TGTGCCAGCAGGTCAGGGGGGGCTGGGGCCAACGTCCTGACTTTC.

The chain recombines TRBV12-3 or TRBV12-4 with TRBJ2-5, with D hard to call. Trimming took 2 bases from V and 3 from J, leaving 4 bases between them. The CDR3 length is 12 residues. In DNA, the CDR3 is TGTGCCAGCAGTTTAATTAAAGAGACCCAGTACTTC. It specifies CASSLIKETQYF.

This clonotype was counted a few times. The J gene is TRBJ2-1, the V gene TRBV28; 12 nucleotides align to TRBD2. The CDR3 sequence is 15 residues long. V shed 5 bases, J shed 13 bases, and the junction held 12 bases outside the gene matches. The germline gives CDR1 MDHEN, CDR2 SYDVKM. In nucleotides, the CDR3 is TGTGCCAGCAGTCTCGAAGTCCTAGCGGGGGGGCATCAGTTCTTC. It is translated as CASSLEVLAGGHQFF.

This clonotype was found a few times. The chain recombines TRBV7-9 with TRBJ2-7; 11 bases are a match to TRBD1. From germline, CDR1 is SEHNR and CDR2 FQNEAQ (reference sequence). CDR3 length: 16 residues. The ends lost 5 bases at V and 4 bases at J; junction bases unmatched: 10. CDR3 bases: TGTGCCAGCAGCCCCCGGACAGGGGGCACCAAGTACGAGCAGTACTTC. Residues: CASSPRTGGTKYEQYF.

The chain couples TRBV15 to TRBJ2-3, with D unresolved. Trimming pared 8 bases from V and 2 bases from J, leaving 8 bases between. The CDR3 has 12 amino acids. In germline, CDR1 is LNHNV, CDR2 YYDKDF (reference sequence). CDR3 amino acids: CATRQDTDTQYF. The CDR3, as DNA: TGTGCCACCCGGCAGGACACAGATACGCAGTATTTT.

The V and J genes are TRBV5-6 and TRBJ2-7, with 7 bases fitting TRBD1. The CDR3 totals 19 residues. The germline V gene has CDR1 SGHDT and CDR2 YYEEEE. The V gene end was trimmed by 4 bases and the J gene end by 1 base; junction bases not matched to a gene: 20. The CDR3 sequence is CASSNDRQGRAHRSYEQYF. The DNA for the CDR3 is TGTGCCAGCAGCAACGACCGACAGGGTCGGGCCCACCGATCCTACGAGCAGTACTTC.

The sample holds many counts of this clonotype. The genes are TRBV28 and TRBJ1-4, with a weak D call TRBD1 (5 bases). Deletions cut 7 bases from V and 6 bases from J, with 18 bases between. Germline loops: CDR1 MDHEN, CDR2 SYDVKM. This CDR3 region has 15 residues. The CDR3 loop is CASTPGWGGHEKLFF. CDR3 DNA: TGTGCCAGCACCCCCGGTTGGGGGGGACATGAAAAACTGTTTTTT. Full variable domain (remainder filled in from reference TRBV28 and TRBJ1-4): DVKVTQSSRYLVKRTGEKVFLECVQDMDHENMFWYRQDPGLGLRLIYFSYDVKMKEKGDIPEGYSVSREKKERFSLILESASTNQTSMYLCASTPGWGGHEKLFFGSGTQLSVL.

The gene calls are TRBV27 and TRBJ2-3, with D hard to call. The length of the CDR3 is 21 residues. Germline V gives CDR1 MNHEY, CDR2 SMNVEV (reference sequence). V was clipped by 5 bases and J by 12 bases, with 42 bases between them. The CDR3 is CASSHLSGVPGIHRYPGLQYF. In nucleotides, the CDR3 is TGTGCCAGCAGTCACCTTTCGGGTGTACCCGGAATTCACAGATACCCCGGCCTACAGTATTTT.

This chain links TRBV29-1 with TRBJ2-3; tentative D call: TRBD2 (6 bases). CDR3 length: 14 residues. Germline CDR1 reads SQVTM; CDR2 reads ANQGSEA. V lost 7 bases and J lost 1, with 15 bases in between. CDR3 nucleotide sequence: TGCAGCGCAGGGACTGCCGGGGGCACAGATACGCAGTATTTT. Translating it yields CSAGTAGGTDTQYF.

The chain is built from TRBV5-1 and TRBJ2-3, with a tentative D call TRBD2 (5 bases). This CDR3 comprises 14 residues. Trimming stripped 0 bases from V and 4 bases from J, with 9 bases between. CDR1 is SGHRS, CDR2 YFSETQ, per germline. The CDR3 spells CASSLARAADTQYF. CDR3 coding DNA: TGCGCCAGCAGCTTGGCAAGAGCGGCAGATACGCAGTATTTT.